Presented here are 5 T cell receptor beta chains from one specimen sequenced in a study of blood T cell repertoires in COVID-19. Only in-frame clones appear in the TCRdb table, and some are missing; sequencing was by immunoSEQ multiplex PCR. The sample shows around 22,000 clones, around 90% of them seen only once. What was sequenced was peripheral blood. The receptors derive from a woman between 65 and 79 years old with active COVID-19.

The chain employs TRBV7-9 and TRBJ1-4; possibly TRBD1 for D (6 bases). Germline CDR1 reads SEHNR; CDR2 reads FQNEAQ (reference sequence). V was shortened by 3 bases and J by 5 bases, with 10 bases between the two germline ends. The CDR3 is 14 amino acids. The CDR3 sequence: CASSFQGRNEKLFF. The DNA for the CDR3 is TGTGCCAGCAGCTTTCAGGGGCGAAATGAAAAACTGTTTTTT.

This chain joins TRBV10-1 and TRBJ2-1; D ambiguous. Trimming left V 0 bases short and J 1 base short, with 10 bases between. Per germline, CDR1 WNHNN and CDR2 SYGVQD (reference sequence). The CDR3 is 16 residues long. CDR3 DNA sequence: TGCGCCAGCAGTGAGTCGCCTAGTAATTCCTACAATGAGCAGTTCTTC. This gives the protein CASSESPSNSYNEQFF.

J is TRBJ2-5 and V is TRBV28, with 12 bases aligning to TRBD2. The CDR3 sequence is 15 residues long. CDR1 is MDHEN, CDR2 SYDVKM, per germline. The junction had 3 bases not matched to a gene; V was cut back by 5 bases and J by 2 bases. CDR3 sequence: CASSGTSGFQETQYF. The CDR3 coding sequence is TGTGCCAGCAGTGGGACTAGCGGGTTTCAAGAGACCCAGTACTTC.

The V and J genes are TRBV7-2 and TRBJ2-2; 7 nucleotides agree with TRBD2. The junction had 6 bases not matched to a gene; V was cut back by 0 bases and J by 5 bases. Germline V gene data show CDR1 as SGHTA and CDR2 as FQGNSA. The CDR3 runs to 16 residues. The CDR3 loop reads CASSLASAGMTGELFF. As DNA, the CDR3 is TGTGCCAGCAGCTTAGCGTCAGCGGGGATGACCGGGGAGCTGTTTTTT. The whole variable domain, filled in from reference TRBV7-2 and TRBJ2-2, reads GAGVSQSPSNKVTEKGKDVELRCDPISGHTALYWYRQSLGQGLEFLIYFQGNSAPDKSGLPSDRFSAERTGGSVSTLTIQRTQQEDSAVYLCASSLASAGMTGELFFGEGSRLTVL.

With regard to this clone: The same CDR3 arises from other DNA sequences in this sample as well. The CDR3 spells CASSPGQPNQPQHF. For the CDR3, the DNA is TGTGCCAGCTCACCGGGACAACCAAATCAGCCCCAGCATTTT. V and J are TRBV18 and TRBJ1-5, with a possible D match to TRBD1 (6 bases). This CDR3 region has 14 residues. Trimming shortened V by 3 bases and J by 4 bases, and 10 bases separated the two germline ends. Germline-derived CDR1 and CDR2 are KGHSH and LQKENI. Together with reference TRBV18 and TRBJ1-5, the CDR3 gives the full variable domain: NAGVMQNPRHLVRRRGQEARLRCSPMKGHSHVYWYRQLPEEGLKFMVYLQKENIIDESGMPKERFSAEFPKEGPSILRIQQVVRGDSAAYFCASSPGQPNQPQHFGDGTRLSIL.